A single sample gave rise to the 18 T cell receptor beta chains below, sequenced in a study of blood T cell repertoires in COVID-19. The table came from immunoSEQ multiplex PCR; TCRdb's copy has only in-frame clones and leaves some out. Among fewer than 60,000 clones listed, 81% were seen once. Sequences were obtained from peripheral blood. These receptors all come from a woman at least 80 years old with COVID-19, enrolled during active disease.

The V call is TRBV7-3, the J call TRBJ2-3; 12 bases are shared with TRBD2. CDR1 and CDR2 (germline): SGHTA, FQGTGA. J gave up 8 bases and V 5 bases, and 11 bases lay outside the gene matches. CDR3 length: 16 residues. As DNA, the CDR3 is TGTGCCAGCAGCCCCCTAGCGGGAGGGCCGGCACGTACGCAGTATTTT. Residues: CASSPLAGGPARTQYF.

This chain joins TRBV7-2 and TRBJ2-3; 8 bases align to TRBD1. Germline V gene lookup returns CDR1 SGHTA and CDR2 FQGNSA. The CDR3 extends over 14 amino acids. The junction had 4 bases not matched to a gene; V was cut back by 4 bases and J by 4 bases. Written as DNA, the CDR3 is TGTGCCAGCAGCTCCGGACAGGGTCCAGATACGCAGTATTTT. This gives the protein CASSSGQGPDTQYF.

J is TRBJ2-5 and V is TRBV9, with D perhaps matching TRBD2 (5 bases). CDR3 length equals 14 residues. The V gene's germline CDR1 is SGDLS and CDR2 YYNGEE. Trimming stripped 3 bases from V and 4 bases from J, with 13 bases between. The CDR3 reads CASSGLYGGETQYF. The CDR3, as DNA: TGTGCCAGCAGCGGACTATACGGCGGAGAGACCCAGTACTTC. The whole variable domain, remainder taken from reference TRBV9 and TRBJ2-5, is DSGVTQTPKHLITATGQRVTLRCSPRSGDLSVYWYQQSLDQGLQFLIQYYNGEERAKGNILERFSAQQFPDLHSELNLSSLELGDSALYFCASSGLYGGETQYFGPGTRLLVL.

This chain uses TRBV5-1 with TRBJ2-7; 9 bases align to TRBD1. Per the germline V gene, CDR1 is SGHRS and CDR2 is YFSETQ. V was clipped by 4 bases and J by 4 bases; unmatched bases: 12. This CDR3 has 16 amino acids. The CDR3 DNA reads as TGCGCCAGCAGCCCCCCCGGGACAGGGATAGTTTACGAGCAGTACTTC. Amino acids: CASSPPGTGIVYEQYF.

This sequence joins TRBV7-2 and TRBJ2-5; 9 positions agree with TRBD1. Germline loops: CDR1 SGHTA, CDR2 FQGNSA. This CDR3 is 16 amino acids long. J gave up 1 base and V 1 base, and 4 bases lay outside the gene matches. In nucleotides, the CDR3 is TGTGCCAGCAGCTTAGAAGGACAGGGGTTCCAAGAGACCCAGTACTTC. It encodes CASSLEGQGFQETQYF.

This chain uses TRBV18 with TRBJ2-5; no firm D call. The CDR3 loop spans 15 amino acids. Trimming took 6 bases from V and 1 from J, leaving 15 bases between them. Per the germline V gene, CDR1 is KGHSH and CDR2 is LQKENI. The CDR3 DNA sequence: TGTGCCAGCTCCCTCCAGGCCCGCTCCCAAGAGACCCAGTACTTC. It is translated as CASSLQARSQETQYF. The complete variable domain, with remaining parts taken from reference TRBV18 and TRBJ2-5, reads NAGVMQNPRHLVRRRGQEARLRCSPMKGHSHVYWYRQLPEEGLKFMVYLQKENIIDESGMPKERFSAEFPKEGPSILRIQQVVRGDSAAYFCASSLQARSQETQYFGPGTRLLVL.

The genes are TRBV7-6 and TRBJ2-7; TRBD2 matches at 13 bases. Germline loops: CDR1 SGHVS, CDR2 FNYEAQ. With V trimmed by 5 bases and J by 1 base, 20 bases remained unmatched. This CDR3 is built from 21 residues. The CDR3 nucleotides read TGTGCCAGCAGCCACCCGGGGACTAGCGGGAAGGGGGCCCATGCTTCCTACGAGCAGTACTTC. It encodes CASSHPGTSGKGAHASYEQYF. The variable domain in full, with the rest retrieved from reference TRBV7-6 and TRBJ2-7, is GAGVSQSPRYKVTKRGQDVALRCDPISGHVSLYWYRQALGQGPEFLTYFNYEAQQDKSGLPNDRFSAERPEGSISTLTIQRTEQRDSAMYRCASSHPGTSGKGAHASYEQYFGPGTRLTVT.

J is TRBJ2-5 and V is TRBV19; D is undetermined. V lost 4 bases to trimming and J lost 5 bases, with 8 bases between them. Germline CDR1 and CDR2: LNHDA and SQIVND (reference sequence). This CDR3 spans 12 amino acids. CDR3 residues: CASSSVLETQYF. In DNA, the CDR3 is TGTGCCAGTAGTAGTGTATTGGAGACCCAGTACTTC. The full variable domain, in which reference TRBV19 and TRBJ2-5 provide the parts outside the CDR3, is DGGITQSPKYLFRKEGQNVTLSCEQNLNHDAMYWYRQDPGQGLRLIYYSQIVNDFQKGDIAEGYSVSREKKESFPLTVTSAQKNPTAFYLCASSSVLETQYFGPGTRLLVL.

The chain links TRBV27 to TRBJ2-2, with 7 bases lining up with TRBD1. This CDR3 contains 14 residues. Per germline, CDR1 MNHEY and CDR2 SMNVEV (reference sequence). The trim removed 5 bases at V and 5 bases at J, leaving 5 bases unmatched. The CDR3 reads CASSLRQGTGELFF. The CDR3 DNA sequence: TGTGCCAGCAGTCTCCGACAGGGAACCGGGGAGCTGTTTTTT.

This clone was counted between two and nine times. V is TRBV4-1 and J is TRBJ1-2, with no clear D. The V gene's germline CDR1 is MGHRA and CDR2 YSYEKL. This CDR3 comprises 14 residues. The V gene lost 4 bases and the J gene lost 5 bases, with 14 bases spanning the gap. The CDR3 here is CASSPGSPEYGYTF. The CDR3 nucleotides are TGCGCCAGCAGCCCGGGGAGCCCCGAATATGGCTACACCTTC.

The chain's CDR3 is CASSSSGTGDSEAFF. CDR3 DNA: TGTGCCAGCAGTTCTTCCGGGACAGGGGACTCTGAAGCTTTCTTT. The rearrangement uses TRBV28 and TRBJ1-1; 10 bases are a match to TRBD1. Germline V gene lookup returns CDR1 MDHEN and CDR2 SYDVKM. This CDR3 is built from 15 residues. After removal of 4 bases from V and 6 bases from J, the junction contained 8 bases not matched to a gene.

The rearrangement uses TRBV5-8 and TRBJ2-3; D may be TRBD2 (5 bases). V was cut by 5 bases and J by 5 bases, with 12 bases left in between. This CDR3 comprises 13 residues. The germline CDR1 and CDR2 sequences are SGHTS and YDEGEE. The CDR3 spells CASSPRRGDTQYF. CDR3 DNA sequence: TGTGCCAGCAGTCCCCGACGGGGAGATACGCAGTATTTT. The full variable domain, rest sourced from reference TRBV5-8 and TRBJ2-3, is EAGVTQSPTHLIKTRGQQATLRCSPISGHTSVYWYQQALGLGLQFLLWYDEGEERNRGNFPPRFSGRQFPNYSSELNVNALELEDSALYLCASSPRRGDTQYFGPGTRLTVL.

This clone counts as medium-sized. V and J are TRBV7-9 and TRBJ2-1; TRBD1 agrees at 8 bases. The J segment lost 6 bases and the V segment lost 3 bases, leaving 7 bases of the junction unmatched. The CDR3 is 15 amino acids. CDR1 SEHNR and CDR2 FQNEAQ come from the germline V gene (reference sequence). As DNA, the CDR3 is TGTGCCAGCAGCTTGGGGCAGGGGGCCATCAATGAGCAGTTCTTC. It codes for CASSLGQGAINEQFF.

J is TRBJ2-2 and V is TRBV27; 12 bases are shared with TRBD2. Germline V lookup: CDR1 MNHEY, CDR2 SMNVEV (reference sequence). With V trimmed by 2 bases and J by 1 base, 5 bases remained unmatched. This CDR3 has 18 residues. The CDR3 sequence: CASSLGLAGGRNTGELFF. In nucleotides, the CDR3 is TGTGCCAGCAGTTTAGGGCTAGCGGGAGGGAGGAACACCGGGGAGCTGTTTTTT.

This clone appeared a single time. The chain has TRBV25-1 and TRBJ2-2; 11 bases line up with TRBD2. J gave up 7 bases and V 9 bases, and 10 bases lay outside the gene matches. Germline V gives CDR1 MGHDK, CDR2 SYGVNS. The CDR3 contains 15 residues. CDR3 sequence (DNA): TGTGCCAGTCAGGGACTAGCGGTGTTGGTCGGGGAGCTGTTTTTT. Amino acid sequence: CASQGLAVLVGELFF.

The V call is TRBV7-9, the J call TRBJ2-7, with D tentatively TRBD1 (6 bases). Trimming stripped 4 bases from V and 3 bases from J, with 10 bases between. This CDR3 has 13 residues. Germline V lookup: CDR1 SEHNR, CDR2 FQNEAQ (reference sequence). The CDR3 sequence is CASSSGQSYEQYF. CDR3 DNA sequence: TGTGCCAGCAGCTCGGGACAAAGCTACGAGCAGTACTTC.

The rearrangement links TRBV3-1 (or the pseudogene TRBV3-2) to TRBJ1-1; the D is unclear. This CDR3 comprises 14 residues. The V end lost 4 bases, the J end lost 2 bases, and 11 bases lay between the germline ends. Germline V gene lookup returns CDR1 LGHDT and CDR2 YNNKEL (reference sequence). This CDR3 is CASSLFGDNTEAFF. The CDR3 DNA sequence: TGTGCCAGCAGCCTATTCGGAGATAACACTGAAGCTTTCTTT.

The CDR3 region has the DNA TGTGCCAGCAGCTTGGAAAGCGGGAGCTCCTACAATGAGCAGTTCTTC. Translated, it gives CASSLESGSSYNEQFF. The gene calls are TRBV5-5 and TRBJ2-1; 8 positions agree with TRBD2. The CDR3 consists of 16 residues. Germline trimming cut 0 bases from V and 0 bases from J; bases unmatched to any gene: 2. Germline assignment: CDR1 SGHKS and CDR2 YYEKEE (reference sequence).